Sequencing of this T cell receptor (beta chain) was carried out in a study of molecular identifiers for immune sequencing clone quantification. Study-level findings and limits: Clonotypes surpassing 20 RNA copies contained over 97% of effector molecules, versus under 1% in naive cells. Detection of one spiked Jurkat cell's TCR RNA reportedly worked in 750,000 to 1,000,000 naive cells.

This clonotype was detected many times. What it binds is not known. A single record per CDR3 protein comes from TCRdb applying MiXCR to the PCR reads. Of fewer than 45,000 distinct CDR3 sequences in the sample, around 18% were seen once. The CDR3 is 16 residues long. The ends lost 2 bases at V and 3 bases at J; junction bases unmatched: 8. Germline CDR1 and CDR2: MNHEY and SVGAGI. The chain combines TRBV6-5 with TRBJ1-1; 8 nucleotides agree with TRBD1. The clonotype originates from a human donor in good health. Some libraries in this study had Jurkat cell RNA spiked in. The sample was naive CD8+ T cells from blood, with Jurkat cell RNA spiked in. Described subset: FACS-sorted CD8+CD4-CCR7+CD45RA+ naive T cells. CDR3 protein: CASSYQSDRGYTEAFF. CDR3 DNA sequence: TGTGCCAGCAGTTACCAATCCGACAGGGGCTACACTGAAGCTTTCTTT.